The rows below give T cell receptor beta chains drawn from one sample of a study of cytomegalovirus exposure and HLA in healthy donors. The assay was immunoSEQ multiplex PCR, and TCRdb's table has in-frame clones only and misses some. Of about 120,000 clones in the sample, roughly 79% were seen once. Sequenced input: PBMCs. These receptors were collected from a woman aged 40 to 55 in good health and CMV-seronegative. The CDR3 runs from the conserved cysteine through the conserved F or W. A D gene is named only where the DNA matches it firmly. Some rows have no size entry. The others give once, few or many, or a class for an expanded clone.

v_call	clone_size	j_call	d_call	cdr3_nt	cdr3_aa
TRBV5-1	many	TRBJ2-1	.	TGCGCCACCTCCGGGGGATTTCATGGCGAGAATGAGCAGTTCTTC	CATSGGFHGENEQFF
TRBV5-4	.	TRBJ1-4	TRBD1	TGTGCCAGCAGCTCGAAACAGGGGGGCACTAATGAAAAACTGTTTTTT	CASSSKQGGTNEKLFF
TRBV7-9	.	TRBJ2-7	TRBD1	TGTGCCAGCAGCTTAAAGGGGGCCGAGCAGTACTTC	CASSLKGAEQYF
TRBV7-3	few	TRBJ1-2	.	TGTGCCAGCAGCTTCGCGAGGAACTATGGCTACACCTTC	CASSFARNYGYTF
TRBV7-9	.	TRBJ2-5	TRBD2	TGTGCCAGCAGACCGGGACTACAAGAGACCCAGTACTTC	CASRPGLQETQYF
TRBV9	few	TRBJ2-2	.	TGTGCCAGCAGCCCCCGGGGGAGAAGTAACGGGGAGCTGTTTTTT	CASSPRGRSNGELFF
TRBV6-5	.	TRBJ2-7	.	TGTGCCAGCAGTTACTCGCAGGGCGGAACCTACGAGCAGTACTTC	CASSYSQGGTYEQYF
TRBV27	.	TRBJ1-2	.	TGTGCCAGCAGCAAATCAACAGGAGGGGGCTACACCTTC	CASSKSTGGGYTF
TRBV28	.	TRBJ2-3	TRBD1	TGTGCCAGCAGCCAGGGGACAGGGACCAGCACAGATACGCAGTATTTT	CASSQGTGTSTDTQYF
TRBV27	.	TRBJ2-3	TRBD2	TGTGCCAGCAGTGCACCGGGACTAGCCTCTCCAATTCGCACAGATACGCAGTATTTT	CASSAPGLASPIRTDTQYF
TRBV2	few	TRBJ1-1	TRBD1	TGTGCCAGCAGTGGGGACAGTCGGAACACTGAAGCTTTCTTT	CASSGDSRNTEAFF
TRBV7-3	.	TRBJ2-3	.	TGTGCCAGCAGCTTAATCCCTAACAGGGTCGGTAGCACAGATACGCAGTATTTT	CASSLIPNRVGSTDTQYF
TRBV5-1	.	TRBJ2-2	.	TGCGCCAGCAGCTTGGTCAGGGAGAACACCGGGGAGCTGTTTTTT	CASSLVRENTGELFF
TRBV9	.	TRBJ2-3	.	TGTGCCAGCAGCCCCCAGGTGGCTAGCGGCACAGATACGCAGTATTTT	CASSPQVASGTDTQYF
TRBV5-1	.	TRBJ1-6	.	TGCGCCAGCAGCACCCGGACAGATTCACCCCTCCACTTT	CASSTRTDSPLHF
TRBV23-1	.	TRBJ1-5	.	TGCGCCAGCAGTGGTTGTGGCCATCAGCCCCAGCATTTT	CASSGCGHQPQHF
TRBV5-1	.	TRBJ2-7	.	TGCGCCAGCAGCTTGGTTATATCTCGGGACTCCTACGAGCAGTACTTC	CASSLVISRDSYEQYF
TRBV21-1	.	TRBJ2-4	.	TGTGCCAGCAGCGAGGATAACGGGGGACTAGCCAAAAACATTCAGTACTTC	CASSEDNGGLAKNIQYF
TRBV6-6	.	TRBJ2-2	TRBD1	TGTGCCAGCAGTTCCGACAGGGGGAACACCGGGGAGCTGTTTTTT	CASSSDRGNTGELFF
TRBV6-1	few	TRBJ2-7	.	TGTGCCAGCAGTTCTGCGCAGGCCGGAACCTACGAGCAGTACTTC	CASSSAQAGTYEQYF
TRBV2	.	TRBJ2-7	.	TGTGCCAGCAGATGGGGAGAACTCTACGAGCAGTACTTC	CASRWGELYEQYF
TRBV28	.	TRBJ2-3	.	TGTGCCAGCAGTGCCTTAGTAGATACGCAGTATTTT	CASSALVDTQYF
TRBV6-1	once	TRBJ2-5	TRBD2	TGTGCCAGCAGTGCCCAAGCGGGGGGGCAAGAGACCCAGTACTTC	CASSAQAGGQETQYF
TRBV5-1	.	TRBJ2-7	TRBD2	TGCGCCAGCAGCTTGTCCAGCGGGGGGGTCAGCGAGCAGTACTTC	CASSLSSGGVSEQYF
TRBV20-1	few	TRBJ2-1	.	TGCAGTGCGCGACTTACCAATGAGCAGTTCTTC	CSARLTNEQFF
TRBV15	.	TRBJ1-2	.	TGTGCCACCAGCAGAGATTTGAGGGGGAACAACTATGGCTACACCTTC	CATSRDLRGNNYGYTF
TRBV13	.	TRBJ2-2	TRBD2	TGTGCCAGCAGCTTGCGGGGGGGCCGTACCGGGGAGCTGTTTTTT	CASSLRGGRTGELFF
TRBV9	.	TRBJ2-2	TRBD2	TGTGCCAGCAGCGTAACCCCTAGCGGGAGGCCCGGGGAGCTGTTTTTT	CASSVTPSGRPGELFF
TRBV21-1	once	TRBJ2-6	.	TGTGCCAGCAGCAACCTTTCCCCTTTATCAGGCAGCTCTGGGGCCAACGTCCTGACTTTC	CASSNLSPLSGSSGANVLTF
TRBV18	.	TRBJ2-4	.	TGTGCCAGCTCGCTCGGACAGATAAACATTCAGTACTTC	CASSLGQINIQYF
TRBV18	.	TRBJ1-4	.	TGTGCCAGCTCACCTGTATGGGCTGGAACTAATGAAAAACTGTTTTTT	CASSPVWAGTNEKLFF
TRBV2	.	TRBJ2-7	TRBD1	TGTGCCAGCAGTGAGGACAGGGTAACCTACGAGCAGTACTTC	CASSEDRVTYEQYF
TRBV9	.	TRBJ1-1	.	TGTGCCAGCAGCGTAGATCGGAGGACTGAAGCTTTCTTT	CASSVDRRTEAFF
TRBV11-2	.	TRBJ1-1	.	TGTGCCAGCAGCTTTCGGGACAAAAGACTATTGAACACTGAAGCTTTCTTT	CASSFRDKRLLNTEAFF
TRBV9	once	TRBJ1-2	.	TGTGCCAGCAGCCCTCAGTCTAACTATGGCTACACCTTC	CASSPQSNYGYTF
TRBV7-9	once	TRBJ2-1	TRBD2	TGTGCCAGCAGCTTCTTAGCGGGGGGGCGAGAGCAGTTCTTC	CASSFLAGGREQFF
TRBV30	.	TRBJ1-2	TRBD1	TGTGCCTTGACAGGGGCTGGGTATGGCTACACCTTC	CALTGAGYGYTF
TRBV27	.	TRBJ2-4	TRBD2	TGTGCCAGCAGGGGACTAGCGGGAGTTAGGTCCAAAAACATTCAGTACTTC	CASRGLAGVRSKNIQYF
TRBV5-1	.	TRBJ2-6	.	TGCGCCAGCAGCTTTTTGCAGGGGAACTCTGGGGCCAACGTCCTGACTTTC	CASSFLQGNSGANVLTF
TRBV15	.	TRBJ2-5	.	TGTGCCACCAGCTTTACTAGAGGAGAGACCCAGTACTTC	CATSFTRGETQYF
TRBV11-2	.	TRBJ2-7	TRBD1	TGTGCCAGCAGCTCCAACAGGGGAAGTTGCGAGCAGTACTTC	CASSSNRGSCEQYF
TRBV5-4	.	TRBJ2-2	.	TGTGCCAGCAGCCGAGGGGGGGAGAACACCGGGGAGCTGTTTTTT	CASSRGGENTGELFF
TRBV27	few	TRBJ1-4	TRBD1	TGTGCCAGCAGTCCGGGGACAGGGAAGGGGGAAAAACTGTTTTTT	CASSPGTGKGEKLFF
TRBV30	once	TRBJ1-6	.	TGTGCCTGGAGTGCACGGGAGAGGAATTCACCCCTCCACTTT	CAWSARERNSPLHF
TRBV4-3	.	TRBJ2-1	TRBD2	TGCGCCAGCAGCCAATACGGGGGGAGCAATGAGCAGTTCTTC	CASSQYGGSNEQFF
TRBV10-2	.	TRBJ1-1	.	TGCGCCAGCAGGCGGGGGGGAGCCACTGAAGCTTTCTTT	CASRRGGATEAFF
TRBV2	few	TRBJ1-1	TRBD1	TGTGCCGGACAGGGGAAGGTGAACACTGAAGCTTTCTTT	CAGQGKVNTEAFF
TRBV7-3	.	TRBJ2-7	TRBD2	TGTGCCAGCAGCTCTTACGGAGCGGGAGTTGGCTACGAGCAGTACTTC	CASSSYGAGVGYEQYF
TRBV5-1	.	TRBJ1-1	.	TGCGCCAGTCACGAAACCTATCGACGGAGTGAAGCTTTCTTT	CASHETYRRSEAFF
TRBV7-9	few	TRBJ2-3	TRBD2	TGTGCCAGCAGCGAAGTAATAGCTAGCGGGGGGGATACGCAGTATTTT	CASSEVIASGGDTQYF
TRBV19	.	TRBJ2-6	TRBD1	TGTGCCACCACCCCGGGCCGGGCAGGGGGCTTCTCTGGGGCCAACGTCCTGACTTTC	CATTPGRAGGFSGANVLTF
TRBV6-1	.	TRBJ2-1	.	TGTGCCAGCAGAGACTACCCTAGGGAAGAGCAGTTCTTC	CASRDYPREEQFF
TRBV28	.	TRBJ1-5	.	TGTGCCAGCAGTTCTCAGGGGTCTAGCAATCAGCCCCAGCATTTT	CASSSQGSSNQPQHF
TRBV12-5	.	TRBJ2-1	.	TGTGCTAGTGGTTCCTACGGAGCACTACCCTACAATGAGCAGTTCTTC	CASGSYGALPYNEQFF
TRBV4-2	few	TRBJ2-1	.	TGTGCCAGCAGCCAAACTAGCTACAATGAGCAGTTCTTC	CASSQTSYNEQFF
TRBV5-1	.	TRBJ2-7	TRBD2	TGCGCCAGCAGCTTGGGGGATAGCGGGAGTCAATTATTGGACGAGCAGTACTTC	CASSLGDSGSQLLDEQYF
TRBV5-6	.	TRBJ1-5	.	TGTGCCAGCAGCTTGCGGGGAGTGGGCAATCAGCCCCAGCATTTT	CASSLRGVGNQPQHF
TRBV4-3	few	TRBJ2-2	.	TGCGCCAGCAGCCAGAGCTCCCAGGACGGGGAGCTGTTTTTT	CASSQSSQDGELFF
TRBV28	.	TRBJ1-2	.	TGTGCCAGCAGTTTACTAGAGGACAGTAATGGCTACACCTTC	CASSLLEDSNGYTF